The subject of this entry is one TCR beta chain. The sample originates from a study of shared clonotypes between healthy human individuals. Assay: immunoSEQ multiplex PCR; the TCRdb copy retains only in-frame clones and omits some. The repertoire holds 1.5 million to 1.9 million clones, with 98% as singletons. CD4+ cells were split into CD45RA+ naive and CD45RA-negative memory subsets. The CDR3 is 16 residues long. Trimming took 4 bases from V and 3 from J, leaving 17 bases between them. CDR1 ENHRY and CDR2 SYGVKD come from the germline V gene. Sequencing input: naive CD4+ T cells sorted from blood. Regarding subset: CD45RA+ positively selected. This clonotype was sampled from a man aged 25 to 45 in good health. The chain has TRBV10-3 and TRBJ2-3, with D hard to call. In DNA form, the CDR3 reads TGTGCCATCAGTGCAGTGGGGTTGATAATAACAGATACGCAGTATTTT. This codes for CAISAVGLIITDTQYF.